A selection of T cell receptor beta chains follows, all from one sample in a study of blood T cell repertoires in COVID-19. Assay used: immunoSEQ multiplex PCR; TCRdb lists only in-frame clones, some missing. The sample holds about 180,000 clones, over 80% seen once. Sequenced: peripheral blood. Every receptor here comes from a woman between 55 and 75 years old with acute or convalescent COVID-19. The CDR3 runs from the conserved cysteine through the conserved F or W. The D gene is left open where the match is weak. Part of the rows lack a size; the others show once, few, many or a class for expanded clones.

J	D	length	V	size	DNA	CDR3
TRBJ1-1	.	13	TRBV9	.	TGTGCCAGCAGCGTAGAGACAGAAGCTGAAGCTTTCTTT	CASSVETEAEAFF
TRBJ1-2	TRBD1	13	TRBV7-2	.	TGTGCCAGCAGCCCGGGACAGCAGTATGGCTACACCTTC	CASSPGQQYGYTF
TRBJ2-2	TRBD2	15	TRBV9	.	TGTGCCAGCAGCGTATTGGTAGCGGGGTCCGGGGAGCTGTTTTTT	CASSVLVAGSGELFF
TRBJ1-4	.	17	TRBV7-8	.	TGTGCCAGCAGCCCCGTCTGGGGGGGGGAAACTAATGAAAAACTGTTTTTT	CASSPVWGGETNEKLFF
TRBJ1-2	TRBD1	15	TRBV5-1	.	TGCGCCAGCAGCTTGGGACAGGGGGTTGGCTATGGCTACACCTTC	CASSLGQGVGYGYTF
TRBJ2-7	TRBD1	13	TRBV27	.	TGTGCCAGCAGTCAGGACAGGAATTACGAGCAGTACTTC	CASSQDRNYEQYF
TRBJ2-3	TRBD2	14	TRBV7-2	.	TGTGCCAGCAGCTGGAATAGCGGGGGTGATACGCAGTATTTT	CASSWNSGGDTQYF
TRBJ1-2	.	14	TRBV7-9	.	TGTGCCAGCAGCTTAGGCCAGGGGTCGAGCGGCTACACCTTC	CASSLGQGSSGYTF
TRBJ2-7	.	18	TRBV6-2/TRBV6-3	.	TGTGCCAGCAGTAACGAACCGAGGTCCCAGGGATCCTCCTACGAGCAGTACTTC	CASSNEPRSQGSSYEQYF
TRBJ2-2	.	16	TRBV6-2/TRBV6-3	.	TGTGCCAGCAGTAGCAGGGTTTACGCGAACACCGGGGAGCTGTTTTTT	CASSSRVYANTGELFF
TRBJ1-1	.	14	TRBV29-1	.	TGCAGCGTCTCGGCTAGGGGGGGAAACACTGAAGCTTTCTTT	CSVSARGGNTEAFF
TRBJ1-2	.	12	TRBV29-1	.	TGCAGCGCCCAACTCGACATCTATGGCTACACCTTC	CSAQLDIYGYTF
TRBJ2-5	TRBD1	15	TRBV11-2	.	TGTGCCAGCAGCTTTGAGGGGGCGTACCAAGAGACCCAGTACTTC	CASSFEGAYQETQYF
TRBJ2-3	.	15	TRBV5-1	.	TGCGCCAGCAGCTCCACCGGGGTCCGCACAGATACGCAGTATTTT	CASSSTGVRTDTQYF
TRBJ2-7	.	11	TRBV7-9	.	TGTGCCAGCACAGGGGCCTACGAGCAGTACTTC	CASTGAYEQYF
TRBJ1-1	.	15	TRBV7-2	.	TGTGCCAGCAGCCGTTACAGGGTTATGAACACTGAAGCTTTCTTT	CASSRYRVMNTEAFF
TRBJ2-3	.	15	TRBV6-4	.	TGTGCCAGCAGTCTACAGGGCGAATTCACAGATACGCAGTATTTT	CASSLQGEFTDTQYF
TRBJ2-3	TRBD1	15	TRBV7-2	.	TGTGCCAGCAGCCCGGGACAGGGGGAAACAGATACGCAGTATTTT	CASSPGQGETDTQYF
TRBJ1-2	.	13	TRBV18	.	TGTGCCAGCTCACCATCCGGGGGGCGAGGCTACACCTTC	CASSPSGGRGYTF
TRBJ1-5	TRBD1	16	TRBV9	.	TGTGCCAGCAGCGACCGGGACAGGGGACTCAATCAGCCCCAGCATTTT	CASSDRDRGLNQPQHF
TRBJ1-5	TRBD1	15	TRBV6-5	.	TGTGCCAGCAGTTCCTCCAGGGGGTCAAGGCAGCCCCAGCATTTT	CASSSSRGSRQPQHF
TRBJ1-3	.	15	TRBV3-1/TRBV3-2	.	TGTGCCAGCAGCCAACCGGAGGTGAGCGGAAACACCATATATTTT	CASSQPEVSGNTIYF
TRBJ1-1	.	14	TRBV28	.	TGTGCCAGCAGTTTAGTCGGCGGCCGTTCGGGAGCTTTCTTT	CASSLVGGRSGAFF
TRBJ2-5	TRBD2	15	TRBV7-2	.	TGTGCCAGCAGCTTAGGGGGGGGTGGGCAAGAGACCCAGTACTTC	CASSLGGGGQETQYF
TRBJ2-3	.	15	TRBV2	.	TGTGCCAGCAGTGGTTCTCGGGGGAACACAGATACGCAGTATTTT	CASSGSRGNTDTQYF
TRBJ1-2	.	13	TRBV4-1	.	TGCGCCAGCAGCACCTCGGACAGTTTTGGCTACACCTTC	CASSTSDSFGYTF
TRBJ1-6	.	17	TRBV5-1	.	TGCGCCAGCAGACCACTACGTGAGAGCTCCTATAATTCACCCCTCCACTTT	CASRPLRESSYNSPLHF
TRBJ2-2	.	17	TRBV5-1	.	TGCGCCAGCAGCTCGTGGTGGACAGAACGGAACACCGGGGAGCTGTTTTTT	CASSSWWTERNTGELFF
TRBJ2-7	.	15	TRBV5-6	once	TGTGCCAGCAGCTTGATGGGACTGAGCTCCTACGAGCAGTACTTC	CASSLMGLSSYEQYF
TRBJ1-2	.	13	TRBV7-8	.	TGTGCCAGCAGCTTAGCAGGGGTTATTGGCTACACCTTC	CASSLAGVIGYTF